Below are 21 T cell receptor beta chains sequenced from a single sample in a study of cytomegalovirus exposure and HLA in healthy donors. The primer mix had 60 Vbeta and 13 Jbeta primers. TCRdb's table, derived via immunoSEQ multiplex PCR, lists solely in-frame clones and lacks some. The sample has some 180,000 clones, more than 60% seen once; the top ten hold more than 3.5%. Sequencing was done on a sample of PBMCs. The receptors originated from a woman aged 55 to 70 in good health and CMV-seropositive.

This chain joins TRBV9 and TRBJ2-1; D gene ambiguous. V was pared by 4 bases and J by 10 bases, with 12 bases between. Germline V gene sequence: CDR1 SGDLS, CDR2 YYNGEE. CDR3 size: 12 residues. The DNA for the CDR3 is TGTGCCAGCAGCTCCAGTCAACGCGAGCAGTTCTTC. Protein product: CASSSSQREQFF.

The chain employs TRBV5-1 and TRBJ2-7, with 8 positions matching TRBD1. The length of the CDR3 is 14 residues. CDR1 and CDR2 from the germline V gene are SGHRS and YFSETQ. With 0 bases clipped from V and 2 bases from J, the junction kept 1 base outside the gene matches. CDR3 nucleotide sequence: TGCGCCAGCAGCTTGGGGACAGGGACCTACGAGCAGTACTTC. Protein product: CASSLGTGTYEQYF.

This clone was detected only a few times. V and J are TRBV5-4 and TRBJ1-6, with a possible D match to TRBD1 (5 bases). V was cut by 4 bases and J by 6 bases, with 11 bases left in between. The CDR3 runs to 14 residues. The germline V gene encodes CDR1 SGHNT and CDR2 YYREEE (reference sequence). CDR3 sequence reads: CASSAPGLNSPLHF. The CDR3 DNA sequence: TGTGCCAGCAGCGCACCGGGACTTAATTCACCCCTCCACTTT.

Comments on this clone: It is likely a read error, because the conserved phenylalanine at the end of the CDR3 is missing. V usage is TRBV9 and J usage is TRBJ1-1; 9 nucleotides match TRBD1. Unmatched junction bases numbered 4, after V lost 3 bases and J lost 4 bases. Germline V gene lookup returns CDR1 SGDLS and CDR2 YYNGEE. CDR3 length: 14 residues. The CDR3 coding sequence is TGTGCCAGCAGCGCCGAACAGGGGGCCACTGAAGCTTTCCTT. It yields the protein CASSAEQGATEAFL.

There are a few counts of this clone. The J gene is TRBJ2-3, the V gene TRBV2; 9 positions agree with TRBD1. V was pared by 7 bases and J by 4 bases, with 6 bases of the junction left unmatched. CDR3 size: 14 residues. The germline CDR1 and CDR2 sequences are SNHLY and FYNNEI. Written as DNA, the CDR3 is TGTGCCAGCACCCGGACAGGGGTCCCAGATACGCAGTATTTT. Protein: CASTRTGVPDTQYF. The full variable domain, with the rest looked up from reference TRBV2 and TRBJ2-3, is EPEVTQTPSHQVTQMGQEVILRCVPISNHLYFYWYRQILGQKVEFLVSFYNNEISEKSEIFDDQFSVERPDGSNFTLKIRSTKLEDSAMYFCASTRTGVPDTQYFGPGTRLTVL.

The chain combines TRBV2 with TRBJ1-1, with TRBD1 identical over 7 bases. The CDR3 is 13 residues long. Germline V gene data show CDR1 as SNHLY and CDR2 as FYNNEI. V shed 6 bases and J 3 bases; nucleotides not matched to a gene: 4. The CDR3 spells CASRGDSHTEAFF. CDR3 DNA sequence: TGTGCCAGCAGGGGGGACAGCCACACTGAAGCTTTCTTT.

The V call is TRBV5-1, the J call TRBJ2-1, with 9 nucleotides matching TRBD2. The CDR3 is 16 residues long. Germline lookup yields CDR1 SGHRS and CDR2 YFSETQ. The junction had 9 bases not matched to a gene; V was cut back by 7 bases and J by 1 base. DNA of the CDR3: TGCGCCAGCCTGGGACCTAGCGGGGTGTCCTACAATGAGCAGTTCTTC. As protein: CASLGPSGVSYNEQFF.

This rearrangement joins TRBV4-3 to TRBJ2-1; tentative D call: TRBD1 (6 bases). Germline V gene lookup returns CDR1 LGHNA and CDR2 YSLEER. Trimming took off 5 bases at V and 1 base at J, with 15 bases between the two ends. CDR3 size: 16 residues. DNA for the CDR3: TGCGCCAGCAGCGAGAACTCAGGGGAGTCCTACAATGAGCAGTTCTTC. It translates to CASSENSGESYNEQFF.

This clone occurred a few times. The rearrangement joins TRBV28 to TRBJ1-2, with D maybe TRBD1 (5 bases). The CDR3 has 12 residues. V dropped 11 bases and J dropped 2 bases, with 12 bases sitting between them. Germline CDR1 and CDR2: MDHEN and SYDVKM. CDR3 sequence: CAEGTGNYGYTF. DNA for the CDR3: TGTGCCGAGGGGACTGGGAACTATGGCTACACCTTC.

The rearrangement links TRBV28 to TRBJ1-2; 8 bases line up with TRBD1. The CDR3 is 15 amino acids. V was pared by 5 bases and J by 3 bases, with 8 bases of the junction left unmatched. Germline loops: CDR1 MDHEN, CDR2 SYDVKM. CDR3 region: CASSPGGQGYYGYTF. The CDR3 region has the DNA TGTGCCAGCAGTCCCGGCGGACAGGGTTACTATGGCTACACCTTC.

The chain joins TRBV6-1 to TRBJ1-1; D gene ambiguous. The CDR3 covers 13 residues. CDR1 is MNHNS, CDR2 SASEGT, per germline. The germline V and J ends were trimmed by 6 bases and 7 bases, with 15 bases remaining between them. The CDR3 spells CASRPRRPNEAFF. CDR3 nucleotides: TGTGCCAGCAGGCCCCGGAGGCCTAATGAAGCTTTCTTT.

The rearrangement uses TRBV28 and TRBJ2-5; 9 bases fit TRBD1. V shed 6 bases and J 0 bases; nucleotides not matched to a gene: 5. The CDR3 is 15 amino acids. The V gene's germline CDR1 is MDHEN and CDR2 SYDVKM. The CDR3 spells CASSRGQGHQETQYF. CDR3 DNA: TGTGCCAGCAGCAGGGGACAGGGACACCAAGAGACCCAGTACTTC.

This sequence joins TRBV11-3 and TRBJ2-2; the match to TRBD2 covers 8 bases. CDR3 length equals 18 residues. The germline CDR1 and CDR2 sequences are SGHNT and YENEEA. Trimming cost V 2 bases and J 2 bases; bases outside gene matches: 10. CDR3 sequence: CASSLLGPGLVNTGELFF. The CDR3 coding sequence is TGTGCCAGCAGCTTATTAGGGCCGGGACTAGTCAACACCGGGGAGCTGTTTTTT.

The chain couples TRBV2 to TRBJ1-3; weak D call: TRBD1 (5 bases). The CDR3 is 14 residues long. Germline loops: CDR1 SNHLY, CDR2 FYNNEI. V lost 1 base to trimming and J lost 2 bases, with 6 bases between them. CDR3 coding DNA: TGTGCCAGCAGTGAAGAGGGGACTGGAAACACCATATATTTT. Its protein product is CASSEEGTGNTIYF.

The chain recombines TRBV28 with TRBJ1-1; possible D gene TRBD1, 6 bases. Trimming pared 7 bases from V and 7 bases from J, leaving 16 bases between. Germline V gene data show CDR1 as MDHEN and CDR2 as SYDVKM. The CDR3 runs 13 residues. The CDR3 DNA sequence: TGTGCCAGCAACCTCCAAGGGGGGGGTGAAGCTTTCTTT. Protein sequence: CASNLQGGGEAFF.

This sequence joins TRBV27 and TRBJ2-1; tentative D call: TRBD1 (5 bases). Germline lookup yields CDR1 MNHEY and CDR2 SMNVEV (reference sequence). The CDR3 is 14 residues long. Trimming stripped 2 bases from V and 4 bases from J, with 9 bases between. The DNA of the CDR3 is TGTGCCAGCAGTTTAGGATCAGGGTACAATGAGCAGTTCTTC. Amino acid sequence: CASSLGSGYNEQFF.

This chain links TRBV6-5 with TRBJ1-5; D remains ambiguous. Germline CDR1 MNHEY, CDR2 SVGAGI. There are 14 residues in the CDR3. Deletions cut 2 bases from V and 7 bases from J, with 12 bases between. This CDR3 reads CASSYERDSQPQHF. CDR3 nucleotides: TGTGCCAGCAGTTACGAGAGGGATAGCCAGCCCCAGCATTTT.

This clone was seen a few times. The rearrangement links TRBV6-6 to TRBJ1-1; tentatively, D is TRBD1 (5 bases). The CDR3 length is 14 residues. Trimming pared 2 bases from V and 1 base from J, leaving 8 bases between. Germline V lookup: CDR1 MNHNY, CDR2 SVGAGI (reference sequence). CDR3 sequence (DNA): TGTGCCAGCAGTTACGGGGGGAAGAACACTGAAGCTTTCTTT. Residues: CASSYGGKNTEAFF.

The J gene is TRBJ2-7, the V gene TRBV6-4, with 9 bases aligning to TRBD1. The V gene's germline CDR1 is MRHNA and CDR2 SNTAGT. J lost 7 bases, V lost 9 bases, and 16 bases had no gene match. This CDR3 has 15 amino acids. The DNA of the CDR3 is TGTGCCAGACTGTTCCCGGGACAGGGCTTTGGAGAGCAGTACTTC. Translated: CARLFPGQGFGEQYF.

The chain employs TRBV1 and TRBJ2-7; the D call of TRBD2 is as the table states it, not checked on the DNA. TRBV1 is a pseudogene. The CDR3 consists of 16 residues. The CDR3 nucleotides are TGCACCAGCAGCCAACTTGGACTAGCGGGAGGGTACGAGCAGTACTTC. Its protein is CTSSQLGLAGGYEQYF.

Concerning this clone itself: One end of the junction does not line up with germline, which may come from a read error. The chain links TRBV5-1 to TRBJ2-6; 7 bases agree with TRBD1. The germline V gene has CDR1 SGHRS and CDR2 YFSETQ. CDR3 size: 19 residues. CDR3 loop: CASSSGATGNPRGANGLTF. The CDR3 DNA reads as TGCGCCAGCAGCTCCGGGGCGACAGGGAACCCCCGAGGGGCCAACGGCCTGACTTTC.